These 21 T cell receptor beta chains share one sample of origin, sequenced in a study of Ad26.COV2.S vaccination and SARS-CoV-2 variants. Assay: immunoSEQ multiplex PCR; the TCRdb copy retains only in-frame clones and omits some. The sample records about 680,000 clones, 80% to 90% being singletons. The treatment was: around 19 received Ad26.COV2.S at low or high dose, single or two shots; 5 received placebo; per-sample allocation not given. Sampling happened 63 days after the first vaccine or placebo injection. The specimen was peripheral blood, collected in a trial of Ad26.COV2.S vaccine versus placebo. These receptors originate from a person aged 18-60 years who received the Ad26.COV2.S COVID-19 vaccine or a placebo.

The CDR3 spells CASSWVGTEAFF. The DNA for the CDR3 is TGTGCCAGCAGCTGGGTAGGCACTGAAGCTTTCTTT. The chain recombines TRBV5-6 with TRBJ1-1; no definite D call. The CDR3 spans 12 residues. Germline-derived CDR1 and CDR2 are SGHDT and YYEEEE. Trimming removed 3 bases at V and 4 bases at J, with 7 bases between.

This chain joins TRBV21-1 and TRBJ2-3. TRBV21-1 is reported as a pseudogene. The CDR3 spans 16 residues. CDR3 nucleotides: TGTGCCAGCAGCCCCCTCATGTCGGCGGTGGGGGATACGCAGTATTTT. Translated, it gives CASSPLMSAVGDTQYF.

This chain links TRBV19 with TRBJ1-2; D possibly corresponds to TRBD1 (6 bases). The CDR3 length is 15 residues. Trimming shortened V by 7 bases and J by 9 bases, and 24 bases separated the two germline ends. The germline CDR1 and CDR2 sequences are LNHDA and SQIVND (reference sequence). The CDR3 loop reads CASTPPLARGESYTF. The DNA of the CDR3 is TGTGCCAGTACCCCACCGCTTGCCAGGGGAGAAAGCTACACCTTC. Complete variable domain (other parts from reference TRBV19 and TRBJ1-2): DGGITQSPKYLFRKEGQNVTLSCEQNLNHDAMYWYRQDPGQGLRLIYYSQIVNDFQKGDIAEGYSVSREKKESFPLTVTSAQKNPTAFYLCASTPPLARGESYTFGSGTRLTVV.

This clone was seen just once. The V call is TRBV9, the J call TRBJ2-2; D possibly matches TRBD1 or TRBD2 (7 bases each). Germline V gene data show CDR1 as SGDLS and CDR2 as YYNGEE. The CDR3 consists of 19 residues. V was shortened by 4 bases and J by 5 bases, with 27 bases between the two germline ends. CDR3 sequence: CASSIRQGVTRAGTGELFF. The CDR3 bases are TGTGCCAGCAGCATAAGACAGGGTGTGACCCGAGCGGGGACCGGGGAGCTGTTTTTT.

CDR3 in amino acids: CAISMTGITDTQYF. CDR3 in DNA: TGCGCCATCTCTATGACAGGGATCACAGATACGCAGTATTTT. The chain carries TRBV10-2 and TRBJ2-3; 7 nucleotides line up with TRBD1. The CDR3 runs to 14 residues. CDR1 and CDR2 from the germline V gene are WSHSY and SAAADI. V was clipped by 10 bases and J by 2 bases; unmatched bases: 9.

The genes are TRBV29-1 and TRBJ1-2, with TRBD1 as a possible D gene (5 bases). This CDR3 contains 13 residues. Germline loops: CDR1 SQVTM, CDR2 ANQGSEA. V lost 4 bases, J lost 7 bases, and 16 bases lay in between. This CDR3 is CSVAGASVGGYTF. The CDR3 DNA is TGCAGCGTTGCCGGGGCCTCAGTAGGTGGCTACACCTTC.

The V call is TRBV6-6, the J call TRBJ2-7, with 8 bases fitting TRBD1. CDR1 and CDR2 from the germline V gene are MNHNY and SVGAGI (reference sequence). The CDR3 length is 15 residues. Trimming at V came to 5 bases and at J to 2 bases, leaving 8 bases not matched to a gene. CDR3 sequence reads: CASSRTGTPTYEQYF. The CDR3 DNA sequence: TGTGCCAGCAGTCGGACAGGGACTCCTACCTACGAGCAGTACTTC.

The gene calls are TRBV7-3 and TRBJ2-1; D gene unclear. CDR3 length equals 14 residues. Trimming shortened V by 5 bases and J by 8 bases, and 16 bases separated the two germline ends. Germline CDR1 is SGHTA and CDR2 is FQGTGA. This CDR3 is CASSPTSDRHEQFF. The CDR3 DNA reads as TGTGCCAGCAGCCCTACTTCGGACCGCCATGAGCAGTTCTTC.

The V and J genes are TRBV5-5 and TRBJ1-1, with unresolved D. V shed 4 bases and J shed 1 base, with 8 bases lying between them. CDR1 SGHKS and CDR2 YYEKEE come from the germline V gene (reference sequence). The length of the CDR3 is 13 residues. The CDR3 DNA reads TGTGCCAGCAGCCGGACGGCGAACACTGAAGCTTTCTTT. Amino acid sequence: CASSRTANTEAFF.

This sequence joins TRBV10-2 and TRBJ1-1; 9 nucleotides align to TRBD1. Germline V gives CDR1 WSHSY, CDR2 SAAADI. The V gene end was trimmed by 5 bases and the J gene end by 0 bases; junction bases not matched to a gene: 1. The CDR3 runs 14 residues. Written as DNA, the CDR3 is TGCGCCAGCAGTACAGGGGGCCTGAACACTGAAGCTTTCTTT. It yields the protein CASSTGGLNTEAFF.

This clone was detected only once. The chain employs TRBV7-2 and TRBJ2-7; 7 bases align to TRBD2. Germline V gene data show CDR1 as SGHTA and CDR2 as FQGNSA. J was trimmed by 0 bases and V by 1 base; bases with no gene match: 6. This CDR3 region has 16 residues. The CDR3 DNA reads as TGTGCCAGCAGCTTAGTATCGGGAGGCAGCTCCTACGAGCAGTACTTC. This gives the protein CASSLVSGGSSYEQYF.

CDR3 sequence reads: CASSEAGGRETQYF. Here the CDR3 DNA reads TGTGCCAGCAGTGAAGCGGGAGGGCGGGAGACCCAGTACTTC. The V and J genes are TRBV6-1 and TRBJ2-5; 7 bases are shared with TRBD2. The germline V gene has CDR1 MNHNS and CDR2 SASEGT. The V gene end was trimmed by 0 bases and the J gene end by 5 bases; junction bases not matched to a gene: 3. The CDR3 contains 14 residues.

This clone appeared a single time. The chain recombines TRBV12-1 with TRBJ1-5. TRBV12-1 is classified as a pseudogene. The CDR3 covers 17 residues. CDR3 sequence (DNA): TGTGCCAGCAGCTGCCGCCCGGGACTTAATAGCAATCAGCCCCAGCATTTT. Amino acid sequence: CASSCRPGLNSNQPQHF.

This chain links TRBV18 with TRBJ1-1; D might be TRBD1 (5 bases). The CDR3 contains 17 residues. Trimming left V 0 bases short and J 4 bases short, with 18 bases between. Germline CDR1 reads KGHSH; CDR2 reads LQKENI. In nucleotides, the CDR3 is TGTGCCAGCTCACCACCGATTGCCGGACAATGGGGCACTGAAGCTTTCTTT. It encodes CASSPPIAGQWGTEAFF.

The sample holds one count of this clone. This chain links TRBV4-2 with TRBJ1-4, with D perhaps TRBD1 (5 bases). The V end lost 2 bases, the J end lost 6 bases, and 13 bases lay between the germline ends. The germline V gene has CDR1 LGHNA and CDR2 YNFKEQ. CDR3 length: 15 residues. In nucleotides, the CDR3 is TGTGCCAGCAGCCAATACGACAGCTCCGATGAAAAACTGTTTTTT. This sequence encodes CASSQYDSSDEKLFF.

The chain links TRBV12-2 to TRBJ1-5; TRBD1, as called in the table, went unchecked against the DNA. TRBV12-2 is labeled a pseudogene. This CDR3 region has 16 residues. The CDR3, as DNA: TGTGCAAGTCGCTCTCTTACAGGGAAAGGAAGTCAGCCCCAGCATTTT. It specifies CASRSLTGKGSQPQHF.

This sequence joins TRBV20-1 and TRBJ2-7, with 11 bases aligning to TRBD2. V was clipped by 3 bases and J by 2 bases; unmatched bases: 6. CDR1 and CDR2 (germline): DFQATT, SNEGSKA (reference sequence). This CDR3 is built from 15 residues. As DNA, the CDR3 is TGCAGTGCTAGTGGGGGACTAGCGGCAGCCTACGAGCAGTACTTC. Translation gives CSASGGLAAAYEQYF.

The chain uses TRBV5-4 and TRBJ1-4; no reliable D call. Germline CDR1 and CDR2: SGHNT and YYREEE (reference sequence). V gave up 0 bases and J gave up 8 bases, with 14 bases separating them. This CDR3 has 15 residues. CDR3 sequence reads: CASSLGAASGEKLFF. The CDR3 region has the DNA TGTGCCAGCAGCTTGGGGGCCGCTTCGGGCGAAAAACTGTTTTTT.

A single count supports this clone. The V and J genes are TRBV5-8 and TRBJ1-2, with 8 bases matching TRBD1. The CDR3 sequence is 14 residues long. After removal of 4 bases from V and 5 bases from J, the junction contained 7 bases not matched to a gene. Looked up from germline, CDR1 is SGHTS and CDR2 is YDEGEE. The CDR3 loop is CASSPSWTGYGYTF. For the CDR3, the DNA is TGTGCCAGCAGCCCCTCCTGGACAGGGTATGGCTACACCTTC.

This clone was seen a few times. The V call is TRBV14, the J call TRBJ1-6, with D perhaps matching TRBD1 (5 bases). V was cut by 5 bases and J by 7 bases, with 18 bases left in between. Germline values: CDR1 SGHDN, CDR2 FVKESK. The CDR3 length is 16 residues. The CDR3 DNA reads TGTGCCAGCAGCGTCCGTCCTGGACAAGCCAATTCACCCCTCCACTTT. Encoded protein: CASSVRPGQANSPLHF.

The chain is built from TRBV6-2 or TRBV6-3 and TRBJ2-7, with 11 bases that match TRBD2. Trimming at V came to 0 bases and at J to 3 bases, leaving 7 bases not matched to a gene. The CDR3 contains 17 residues. Germline values: CDR1 MNHEY, CDR2 SVGEGT. CDR3 amino acids: CASSYSPSGGTGYEQYF. The CDR3 DNA is TGTGCCAGCAGTTACTCTCCTAGCGGGGGGACTGGCTACGAGCAGTACTTC.